This record concerns one TCR beta chain sequence. In its sample, this clonotype was seen many times. What antigen it recognizes has not been identified. Base-call qualities are not available, and no considerably larger clone is one nucleotide away. The sample belongs to a study of T-cell reconstitution after alpha-beta-depleted transplantation in children (dated by TCRdb to 2016 to 2018). Background on the whole study: Using TCR repertoire profiling, the study followed T-cell immune reconstitution in a quantitative way in children after TCRalphabeta/CD19-depleted allogeneic hematopoietic cell transplantation.

Library generation was performed with PCR. Reads for this sample came from an Illumina HiSeq 2500. Molecular barcoding was employed in the preparation of TCR libraries, with unique molecular identifiers being used to normalize TCRbeta repertoire quantification. The public reads were reprocessed in TCRdb via fastp at Q25 and MiXCR, keeping in-frame beta chains. Each entry is one CDR3 protein sequence, shown with its most common DNA and genes. This sample comprises around 92,000 distinct CDR3 sequences, about 12% of them detected only once. The ten largest clones capture approximately 14% of the sample. The germline V gene (reference sequence) provides CDR1 DFQATT and CDR2 SNEGSKA. Reading from cysteine to phenylalanine, the CDR3 counts 12 amino acids. The retained sequence is limited to the CDR3, 36 bases, with the frame set at the first base. At the junction V is shortened by 5 bases and J by 6 bases; bases outside the gene matches: 4.

This receptor was obtained from a human donor who donated a stem cell graft to a child with inherited bone marrow failure. This sequence uses TRBV20-1 and TRBJ2-1; 7 nucleotides in the junction match TRBD1. The source material was PBMCs from the stem cell graft donor, sampled from the stem cell graft. The nucleotides read TGCAGTGCTGTGCAGGGGGTCAATGAGCAGTTCTTC. The translation is CSAVQGVNEQFF.